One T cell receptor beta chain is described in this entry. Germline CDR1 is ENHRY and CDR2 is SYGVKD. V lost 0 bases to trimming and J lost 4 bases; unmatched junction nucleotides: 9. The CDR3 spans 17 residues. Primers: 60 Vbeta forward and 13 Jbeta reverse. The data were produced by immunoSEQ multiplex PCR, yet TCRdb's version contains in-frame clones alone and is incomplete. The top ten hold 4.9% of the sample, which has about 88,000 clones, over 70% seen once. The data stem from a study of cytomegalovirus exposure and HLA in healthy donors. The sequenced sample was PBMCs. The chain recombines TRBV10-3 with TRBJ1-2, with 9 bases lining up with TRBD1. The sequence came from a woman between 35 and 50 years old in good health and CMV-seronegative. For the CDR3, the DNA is TGTGCCATCAGTGAGTCGGGGACAGGGTTGGGTACCTATGGCTACACCTTC. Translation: CAISESGTGLGTYGYTF.